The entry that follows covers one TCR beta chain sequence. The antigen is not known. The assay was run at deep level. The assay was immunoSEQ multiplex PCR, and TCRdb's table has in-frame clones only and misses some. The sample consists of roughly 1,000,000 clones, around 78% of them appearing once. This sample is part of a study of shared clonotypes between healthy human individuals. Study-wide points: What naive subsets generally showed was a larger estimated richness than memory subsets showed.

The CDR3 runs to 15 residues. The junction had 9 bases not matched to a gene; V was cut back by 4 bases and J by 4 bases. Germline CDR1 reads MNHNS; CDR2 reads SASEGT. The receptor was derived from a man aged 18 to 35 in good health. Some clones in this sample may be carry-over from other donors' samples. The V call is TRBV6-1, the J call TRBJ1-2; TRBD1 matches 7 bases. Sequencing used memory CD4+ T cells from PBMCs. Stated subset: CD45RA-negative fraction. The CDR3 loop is CASSAGTAASYGYTF. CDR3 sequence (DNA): TGTGCCAGCAGTGCCGGGACAGCCGCTTCCTATGGCTACACCTTC.